The 9 T cell receptor beta chains listed next were all sequenced from one sample in a study of shared clonotypes between healthy human individuals. Profiling relied on immunoSEQ multiplex PCR, and the TCRdb table lists in-frame clones only, not all of them. The profile shows under 2,000,000 clones, about 94% of them singletons. Selected positively for CCR7 and CD45RO-negative, naive CD8 cells excluded terminally differentiated effector memory CD45RA+ cells. The sample consisted of naive CD8+ T cells sorted from blood. The source of these receptors is a man aged 18 to 30 in good health.

The V and J genes are TRBV4-2 and TRBJ2-5; D is ambiguous. Trimming took off 1 base at V and 5 bases at J, with 8 bases between the two ends. Per germline, CDR1 LGHNA and CDR2 YNFKEQ. The CDR3 spans 13 residues. CDR3 residues: CASSQVMEETQYF. The CDR3, as DNA: TGTGCCAGCAGCCAAGTGATGGAGGAGACCCAGTACTTC.

This rearrangement joins TRBV4-1 to TRBJ2-7; D is perhaps TRBD1 (6 bases). Germline V gene sequence: CDR1 MGHRA, CDR2 YSYEKL. V gave up 1 base and J gave up 3 bases, with 13 bases separating them. This CDR3 has 15 amino acids. The CDR3 DNA is TGCGCCAGCAGCCAAGGGGTCCAGGGACACTACGAGCAGTACTTC. Translating it yields CASSQGVQGHYEQYF.

V is TRBV27 and J is TRBJ1-2; 10 positions match TRBD1. V trimming: 8 bases; J trimming: 2 bases; junction bases outside the gene matches: 11. From germline, CDR1 is MNHEY and CDR2 SMNVEV (reference sequence). The CDR3 covers 16 residues. The CDR3 nucleotides are TGTGCCAGCGGGTTCTTGTCGGGACAGGGGAACTATGGCTACACCTTC. Protein sequence: CASGFLSGQGNYGYTF.

The chain is built from TRBV11-2 and TRBJ2-7; a weak D match, TRBD2 (6 bases). V lost 7 bases, J lost 3 bases, and 10 bases lay in between. CDR1 and CDR2 (germline): SGHAT, FQNNGV. The length of the CDR3 is 12 residues. The CDR3 reads CASTDSGYEQYF. The DNA of the CDR3 is TGTGCCAGCACCGATAGCGGCTACGAGCAGTACTTC.

The J gene is TRBJ1-6, the V gene TRBV27; 8 bases align to TRBD1. The J segment lost 6 bases and the V segment lost 8 bases, leaving 6 bases of the junction unmatched. Germline loops: CDR1 MNHEY, CDR2 SMNVEV (reference sequence). This CDR3 comprises 14 residues. Here the CDR3 reads CASGITGGNSPLHF. The DNA of the CDR3 is TGTGCCAGCGGGATAACAGGGGGTAATTCACCCCTCCACTTT.

Concerning this clone itself: One end of the junction is discordant with germline, which a read error may explain. The rearrangement uses TRBV11-2 and TRBJ1-1; no clear D gene. The CDR3 contains 12 residues. Germline V gene data show CDR1 as SGHAT and CDR2 as FQNNGV. CDR3 nucleotides: TGTGCCAGCGGCTTGAGGAACACTGAAGCTTTCTTT. Protein sequence: CASGLRNTEAFF.

This chain links TRBV9 with TRBJ1-2, with a weak D call TRBD1 (6 bases). Trimming pared 5 bases from V and 6 bases from J, leaving 14 bases between. The germline gives CDR1 SGDLS, CDR2 YYNGEE. CDR3 length: 13 residues. Here the CDR3 reads CASSLGGGDGYTF. CDR3 coding DNA: TGTGCCAGCAGTCTAGGGGGTGGAGATGGCTACACCTTC.

This chain uses TRBV12-5 with TRBJ2-7; 10 bases map to TRBD1. The germline CDR1 and CDR2 sequences are LGHNT and FRNRAP. This CDR3 has 16 amino acids. With 5 bases clipped from V and 1 base from J, the junction kept 8 bases outside the gene matches. The CDR3 reads CASGPEDRGFSYEQYF. CDR3 nucleotide sequence: TGTGCTAGTGGTCCGGAGGACAGGGGGTTTTCCTACGAGCAGTACTTC.

The chain carries TRBV6-5 and TRBJ2-7, with D uncertain. The germline CDR1 and CDR2 sequences are MNHEY and SVGAGI. Deletions cut 3 bases from V and 0 bases from J, with 12 bases between. This CDR3 has 15 residues. CDR3 protein: CASSYLRDLSYEQYF. CDR3 nucleotide sequence: TGTGCCAGCAGTTATCTGAGAGATCTCTCCTACGAGCAGTACTTC.